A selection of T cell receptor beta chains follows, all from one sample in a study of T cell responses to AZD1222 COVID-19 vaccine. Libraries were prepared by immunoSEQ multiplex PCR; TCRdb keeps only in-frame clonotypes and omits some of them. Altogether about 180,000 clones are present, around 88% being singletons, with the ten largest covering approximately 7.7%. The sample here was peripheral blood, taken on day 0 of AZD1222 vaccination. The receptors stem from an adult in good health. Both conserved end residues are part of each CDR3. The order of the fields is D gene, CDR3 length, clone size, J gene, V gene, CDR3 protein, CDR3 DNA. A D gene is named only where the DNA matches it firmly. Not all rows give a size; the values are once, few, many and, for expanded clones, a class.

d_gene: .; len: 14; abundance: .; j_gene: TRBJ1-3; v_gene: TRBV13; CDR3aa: CASSSPTVGNTIYF; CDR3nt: TGTGCCAGCAGCTCACCGACAGTCGGAAACACCATATATTTT
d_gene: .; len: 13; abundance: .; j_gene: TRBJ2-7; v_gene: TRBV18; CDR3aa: CASSASQGYEQYF; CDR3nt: TGTGCCAGCTCAGCATCCCAGGGGTACGAGCAGTACTTC
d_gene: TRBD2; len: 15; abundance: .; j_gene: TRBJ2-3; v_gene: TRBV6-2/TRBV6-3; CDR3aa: CASTPGGGRGFTQYF; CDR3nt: TGTGCCAGCACCCCGGGAGGGGGAAGGGGCTTTACGCAGTATTTT
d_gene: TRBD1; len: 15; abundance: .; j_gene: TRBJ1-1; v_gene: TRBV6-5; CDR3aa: CASSYTGTENTEAFF; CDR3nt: TGTGCCAGCAGTTACACCGGGACAGAGAACACTGAAGCTTTCTTT
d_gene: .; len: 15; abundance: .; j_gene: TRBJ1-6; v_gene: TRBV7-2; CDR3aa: CASSLDTGINSPLHF; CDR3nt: TGTGCCAGCAGCTTAGATACGGGGATTAATTCACCCCTCCACTTT
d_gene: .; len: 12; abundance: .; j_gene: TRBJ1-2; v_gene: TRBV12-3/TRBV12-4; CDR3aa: CASSFDGYGYTF; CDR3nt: TGTGCCAGCAGTTTTGACGGGTACGGCTACACCTTC
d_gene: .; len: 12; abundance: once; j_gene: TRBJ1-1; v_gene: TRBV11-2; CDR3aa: CASSLVPKEAFF; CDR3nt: TGTGCCAGCAGCTTAGTGCCAAAAGAAGCTTTCTTT
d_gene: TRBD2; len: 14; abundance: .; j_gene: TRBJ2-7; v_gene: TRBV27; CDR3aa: CASSRSGGAHEQYF; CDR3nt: TGTGCCAGCAGCCGTAGCGGGGGGGCCCACGAGCAGTACTTC
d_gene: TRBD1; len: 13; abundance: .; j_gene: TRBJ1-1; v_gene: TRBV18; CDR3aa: CASSAGTVTEAFF; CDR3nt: TGTGCCAGCTCCGCAGGGACAGTAACTGAAGCTTTCTTT
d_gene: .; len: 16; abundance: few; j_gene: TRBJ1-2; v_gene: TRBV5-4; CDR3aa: CASSLAETATGRTYTF; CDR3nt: TGTGCCAGCAGCTTGGCCGAGACGGCTACAGGGAGGACCTACACCTTC
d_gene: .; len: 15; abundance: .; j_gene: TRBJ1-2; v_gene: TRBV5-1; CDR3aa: CASSLNQRIDYGYTF; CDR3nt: TGCGCCAGCAGCTTGAACCAGCGGATTGACTATGGCTACACCTTC
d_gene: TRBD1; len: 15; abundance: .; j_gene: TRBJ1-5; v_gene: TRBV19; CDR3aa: CASRPLRQGHQPQHF; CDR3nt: TGTGCCAGTAGACCCTTGAGACAGGGCCATCAGCCCCAGCATTTT
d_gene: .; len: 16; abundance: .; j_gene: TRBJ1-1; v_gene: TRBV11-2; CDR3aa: CASSLSSAGLRTEAFF; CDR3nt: TGTGCCAGCAGCTTATCCTCCGCAGGGTTAAGGACTGAAGCTTTCTTT
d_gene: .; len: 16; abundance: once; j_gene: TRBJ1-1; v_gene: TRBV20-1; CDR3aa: CSASSAAGSLNTEAFF; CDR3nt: TGCAGTGCTAGTTCCGCTGCAGGGTCGTTGAACACTGAAGCTTTCTTT
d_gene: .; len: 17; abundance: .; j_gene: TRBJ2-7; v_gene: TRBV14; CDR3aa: CASSPPLGRILPYEQYF; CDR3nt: TGTGCCAGCAGCCCCCCCCTGGGACGGATCCTTCCCTACGAGCAGTACTTC
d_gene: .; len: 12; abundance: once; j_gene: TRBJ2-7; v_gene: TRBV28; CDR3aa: CASSLTTYEQYF; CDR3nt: TGTGCCAGCAGTTTGACCACTTACGAGCAGTACTTC
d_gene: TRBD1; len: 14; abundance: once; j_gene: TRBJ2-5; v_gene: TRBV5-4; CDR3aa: CASSLGQGRETQYF; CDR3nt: TGTGCCAGCAGCTTGGGACAGGGCCGGGAGACCCAGTACTTC
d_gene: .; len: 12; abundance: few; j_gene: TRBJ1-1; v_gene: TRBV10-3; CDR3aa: CAIGAGNTEAFF; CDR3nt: TGTGCCATCGGAGCCGGGAACACTGAAGCTTTCTTT
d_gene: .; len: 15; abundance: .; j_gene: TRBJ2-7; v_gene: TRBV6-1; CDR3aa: CASSEALGGAYEQYF; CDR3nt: TGTGCCAGCAGTGAAGCGCTAGGGGGAGCCTACGAGCAGTACTTC
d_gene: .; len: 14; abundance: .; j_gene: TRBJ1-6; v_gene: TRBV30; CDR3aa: CAWSVWGRNSPLHF; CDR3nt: TGTGCCTGGAGTGTTTGGGGGCGTAATTCACCCCTCCACTTT
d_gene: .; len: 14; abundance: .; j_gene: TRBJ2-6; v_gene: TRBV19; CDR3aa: CASSIQSGANVLTF; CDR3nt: TGTGCCAGTAGTATACAGTCTGGGGCCAACGTCCTGACTTTC
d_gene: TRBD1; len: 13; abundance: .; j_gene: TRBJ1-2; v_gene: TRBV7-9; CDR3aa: CASSATGDYGYTF; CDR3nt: TGTGCCAGCAGCGCCACAGGGGACTATGGCTACACCTTC
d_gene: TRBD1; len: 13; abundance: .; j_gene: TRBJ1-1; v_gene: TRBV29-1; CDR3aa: CSVEGTDNTEAFF; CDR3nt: TGCAGCGTTGAGGGGACAGACAACACTGAAGCTTTCTTT
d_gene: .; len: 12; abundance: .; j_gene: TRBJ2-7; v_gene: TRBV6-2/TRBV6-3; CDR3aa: CASSSLAYEQYF; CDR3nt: TGTGCCAGCAGTTCACTAGCCTACGAGCAGTACTTC
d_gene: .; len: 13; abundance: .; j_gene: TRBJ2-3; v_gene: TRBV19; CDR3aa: CATRARSTDTQYF; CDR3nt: TGTGCCACCCGAGCCCGGAGCACAGATACGCAGTATTTT
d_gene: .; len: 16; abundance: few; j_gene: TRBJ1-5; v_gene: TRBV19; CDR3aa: CASSISKRGYNQPQHF; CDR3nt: TGTGCCAGTAGTATTTCTAAGAGGGGGTATAATCAGCCCCAGCATTTT
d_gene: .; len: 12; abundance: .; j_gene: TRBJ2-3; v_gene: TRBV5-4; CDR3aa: CASSFGADTQYF; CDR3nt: TGTGCCAGCAGCTTCGGGGCAGATACGCAGTATTTT
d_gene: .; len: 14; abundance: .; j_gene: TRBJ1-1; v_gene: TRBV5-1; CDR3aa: CASSFFTGNTEAFF; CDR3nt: TGCGCCAGCAGCTTCTTCACAGGGAACACTGAAGCTTTCTTT
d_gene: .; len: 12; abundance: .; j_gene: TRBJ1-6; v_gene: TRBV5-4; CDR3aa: CASSRIGSPLHF; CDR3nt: TGTGCCAGCAGCCGCATAGGGTCACCCCTCCACTTT
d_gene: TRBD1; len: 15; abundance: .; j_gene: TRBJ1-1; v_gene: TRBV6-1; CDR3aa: CASSERTGLNTEAFF; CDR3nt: TGTGCCAGCAGTGAAAGGACAGGATTGAACACTGAAGCTTTCTTT
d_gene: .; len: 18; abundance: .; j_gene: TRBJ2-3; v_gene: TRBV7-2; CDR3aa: CASSLAPLLRRTRRYAYF; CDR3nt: TGTGCCAGCAGCTTAGCGCCATTACTGCGACGGACTCGTAGATACGCTTATTTT
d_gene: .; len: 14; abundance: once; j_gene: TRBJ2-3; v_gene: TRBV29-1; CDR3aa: CSVSGQLHTDTQYF; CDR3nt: TGCAGCGTTTCTGGACAGCTACACACAGATACGCAGTATTTT
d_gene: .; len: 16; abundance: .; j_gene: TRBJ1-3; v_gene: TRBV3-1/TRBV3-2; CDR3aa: CASSQKDARSGNTIYF; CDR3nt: TGTGCCAGCAGCCAAAAGGACGCCCGCTCTGGAAACACCATATATTTT
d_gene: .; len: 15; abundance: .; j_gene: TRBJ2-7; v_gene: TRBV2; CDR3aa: CASSESAAGRYEQYF; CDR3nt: TGTGCCAGCAGTGAATCCGCGGCAGGGCGCTACGAGCAGTACTTC
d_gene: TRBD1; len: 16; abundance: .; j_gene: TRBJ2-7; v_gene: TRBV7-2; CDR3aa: CASSLAGTDSSYEQYF; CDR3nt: TGTGCCAGCAGCTTAGCTGGGACAGACAGCTCCTACGAGCAGTACTTC